This TCR beta chain originates from a study of T cell responses to AZD1222 COVID-19 vaccine. About this clone: What it binds is not known.

Overall study results and limits: Donor demographics were predominantly white British with a female majority; clonal diversity may be underestimated.

Assay: immunoSEQ multiplex PCR; the TCRdb copy retains only in-frame clones and omits some. The profile shows some 89,000 clones, 88% of them singletons. The CDR3 loop spans 14 amino acids. The V and J ends lost 6 bases and 8 bases respectively, with 19 bases between them. Germline CDR1 MNHNY, CDR2 SVGAGI (reference sequence). The material sequenced was peripheral blood, taken on day 0 of MenACWY control vaccination. The source of this sequence is an adult in good health. The rearrangement links TRBV6-6 to TRBJ1-1; no clear D gene. The CDR3 bases are TGTGCCAGCAGCTCGGACCGAGCCCGAAGAGAAGCTTTCTTT. It yields the protein CASSSDRARREAFF.